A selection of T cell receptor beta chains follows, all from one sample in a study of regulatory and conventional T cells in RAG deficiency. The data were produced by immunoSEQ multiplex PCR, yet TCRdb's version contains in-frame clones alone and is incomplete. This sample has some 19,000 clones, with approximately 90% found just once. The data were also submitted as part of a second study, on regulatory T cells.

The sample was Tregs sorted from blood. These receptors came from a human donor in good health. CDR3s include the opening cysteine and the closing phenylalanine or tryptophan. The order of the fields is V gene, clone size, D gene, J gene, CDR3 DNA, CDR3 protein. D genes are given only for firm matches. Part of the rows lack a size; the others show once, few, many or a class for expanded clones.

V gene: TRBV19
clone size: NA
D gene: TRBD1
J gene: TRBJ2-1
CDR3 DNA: TGTGCCAGTAGTATGACGACAGGGCGAGGTGAGCAGTTCTTC
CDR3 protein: CASSMTTGRGEQFF

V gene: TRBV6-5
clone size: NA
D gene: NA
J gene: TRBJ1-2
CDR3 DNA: TGTGCCAGCACTCCCGGGCCTCAGGTTGGCTATGGCTACACCTTC
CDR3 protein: CASTPGPQVGYGYTF

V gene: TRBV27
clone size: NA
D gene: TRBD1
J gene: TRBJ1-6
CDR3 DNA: TGTGCCAGCAGTTTATATTCTCCGGGACAGCCTAATTCACCCCTCCACTTT
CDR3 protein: CASSLYSPGQPNSPLHF

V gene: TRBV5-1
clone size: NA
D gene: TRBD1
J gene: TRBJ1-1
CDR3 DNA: TGCGCCAGCAGCCCCGGGACAGGGGAGGACACTGAAGCTTTCTTT
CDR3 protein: CASSPGTGEDTEAFF

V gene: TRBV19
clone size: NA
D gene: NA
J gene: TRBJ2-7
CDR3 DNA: TGTGCCAGTAGTATAGAAGGCAGCTCCTACGAGCAGTACTTC
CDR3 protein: CASSIEGSSYEQYF

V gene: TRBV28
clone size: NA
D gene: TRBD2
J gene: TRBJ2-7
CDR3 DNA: TGTGCCAGCAGTTCTGGAGGGACTAGCGGCCACGAGCAGTACTTC
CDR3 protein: CASSSGGTSGHEQYF

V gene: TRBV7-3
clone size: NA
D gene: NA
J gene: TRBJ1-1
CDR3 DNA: TGTGCCAGCAGCCCCCGGGGGCAGGGCAACACTGAAGCTTTCTTT
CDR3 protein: CASSPRGQGNTEAFF

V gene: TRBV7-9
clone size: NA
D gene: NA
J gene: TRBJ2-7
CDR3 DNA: TGTGCCAGCAGCTTAGGGCCCGCCGCCTACGAGCAGTACTTC
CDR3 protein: CASSLGPAAYEQYF

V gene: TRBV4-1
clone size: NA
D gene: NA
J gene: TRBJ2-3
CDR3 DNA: TGCGCCAGCAGCCAATACAGGTCGGATACGCAGTATTTT
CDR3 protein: CASSQYRSDTQYF

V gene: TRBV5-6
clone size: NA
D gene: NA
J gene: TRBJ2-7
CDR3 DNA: TGTGCCAGCAGCTTCCCCGACGGGTCTAGCTACGAGCAGTACTTC
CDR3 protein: CASSFPDGSSYEQYF

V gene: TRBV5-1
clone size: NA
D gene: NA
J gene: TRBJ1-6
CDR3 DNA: TGCGCCAGCAGCGGAGGGACGACCAGCTCCTATAATTCACCCCTCCACTTT
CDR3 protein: CASSGGTTSSYNSPLHF

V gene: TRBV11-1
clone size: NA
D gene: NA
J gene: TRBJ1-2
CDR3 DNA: TGTGCCAGCAGCTTTGGGGGAGTGGTCGAGGGCTACACCTTC
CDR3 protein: CASSFGGVVEGYTF

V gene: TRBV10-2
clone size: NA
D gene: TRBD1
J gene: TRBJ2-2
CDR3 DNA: TGCGCCAGCAGAATGACAGGGACCGGGGAGCTGTTTTTT
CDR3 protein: CASRMTGTGELFF

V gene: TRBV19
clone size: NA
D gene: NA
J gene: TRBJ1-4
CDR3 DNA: TGTGCCAGTAGTATGAGTTTGCCCCGGGAGGAAAAACTGTTTTTT
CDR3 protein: CASSMSLPREEKLFF

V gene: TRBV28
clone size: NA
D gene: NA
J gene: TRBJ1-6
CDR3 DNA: TGTGCCAGCAACCCGGGGGGTTCTTTGTCCCGAGATTCACCCCTCCACTTT
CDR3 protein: CASNPGGSLSRDSPLHF

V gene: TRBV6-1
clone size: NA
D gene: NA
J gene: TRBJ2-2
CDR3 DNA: TGTGCCAGCAGTGATATCGGGGAGCTGTTTTTT
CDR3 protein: CASSDIGELFF

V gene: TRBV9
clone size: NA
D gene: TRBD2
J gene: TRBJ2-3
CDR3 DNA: TGTGCCAGCAGCGTAGAAGCGGGAGCTAGCACAGATACGCAGTATTTT
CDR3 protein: CASSVEAGASTDTQYF

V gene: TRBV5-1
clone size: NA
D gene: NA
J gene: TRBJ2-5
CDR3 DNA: TGCGCCAGCAGCAATGGGGAGACCCAGTACTTC
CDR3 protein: CASSNGETQYF

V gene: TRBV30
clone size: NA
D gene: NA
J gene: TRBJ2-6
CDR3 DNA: TGTGCGAGGGCCGGTTCTGGGGCCAACGTCCTGACTTTC
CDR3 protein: CARAGSGANVLTF

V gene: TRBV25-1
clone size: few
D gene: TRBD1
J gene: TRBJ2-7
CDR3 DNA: TGTGCCAGCAGTGGGGGACAGACAAAAACTGGCTACGAGCAGTACTTC
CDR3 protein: CASSGGQTKTGYEQYF

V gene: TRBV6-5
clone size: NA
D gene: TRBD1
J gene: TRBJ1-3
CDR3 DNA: TGTGCCAGCAGTTACTCCAGGGGGCCTGGAAACACCATATATTTT
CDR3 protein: CASSYSRGPGNTIYF

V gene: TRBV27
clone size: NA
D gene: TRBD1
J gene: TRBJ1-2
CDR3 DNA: TGTGCCACCAGACAGGGGTTAGGTGGCTACACCTTC
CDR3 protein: CATRQGLGGYTF

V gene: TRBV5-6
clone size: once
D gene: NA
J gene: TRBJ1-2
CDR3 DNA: TGTGCCAGCAGCCTCTCCCCGACAGGCCCAAACTATGGCTACACCTTC
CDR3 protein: CASSLSPTGPNYGYTF

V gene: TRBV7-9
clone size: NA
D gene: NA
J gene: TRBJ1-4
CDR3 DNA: TGTGCCAGCAGCTTGTTTGGGCAGTCTAATGAAAAACTGTTTTTT
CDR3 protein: CASSLFGQSNEKLFF

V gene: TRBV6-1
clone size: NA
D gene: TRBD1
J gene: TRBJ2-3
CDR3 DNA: TGTGCCAGCAGTTCGGGACAGACGTACACAGATACGCAGTATTTT
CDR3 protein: CASSSGQTYTDTQYF

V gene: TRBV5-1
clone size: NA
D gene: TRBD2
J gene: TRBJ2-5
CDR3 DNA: TGCGCCAGCAGCTACGCCGGCCTAGCGGTGGCACAAGAGACCCAGTACTTC
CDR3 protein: CASSYAGLAVAQETQYF

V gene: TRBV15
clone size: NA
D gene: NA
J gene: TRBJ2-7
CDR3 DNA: TGTGCCACCAGCAAAAAGCCAGGGGATCAATACGAGCAGTACTTC
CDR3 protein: CATSKKPGDQYEQYF

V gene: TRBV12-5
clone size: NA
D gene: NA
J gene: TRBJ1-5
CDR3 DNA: TGTGCTAGTGCCCTCGCGAGGATTAGCAATCAGCCCCAGCATTTT
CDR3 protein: CASALARISNQPQHF

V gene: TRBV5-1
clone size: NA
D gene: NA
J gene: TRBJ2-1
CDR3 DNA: TGCGCCAGCAGCTTGAGGGTGGGAGTAGGTGAGCAGTTCTTC
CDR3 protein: CASSLRVGVGEQFF

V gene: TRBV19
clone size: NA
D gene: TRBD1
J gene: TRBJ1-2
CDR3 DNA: TGTGCCAGTAGTATAGCTGGTGACAGGGGAATCTATGGCTACACCTTC
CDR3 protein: CASSIAGDRGIYGYTF

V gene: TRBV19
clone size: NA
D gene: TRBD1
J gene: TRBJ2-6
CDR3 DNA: TGTGCCAGTAGTATCAGGGGGACTGGGGCCAACGTCCTGACTTTC
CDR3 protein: CASSIRGTGANVLTF

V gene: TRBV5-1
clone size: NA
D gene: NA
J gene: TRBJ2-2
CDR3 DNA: TGCGCCAGCAGCCTGGGACACTTAAACACCGGGGAGCTGTTTTTT
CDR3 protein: CASSLGHLNTGELFF

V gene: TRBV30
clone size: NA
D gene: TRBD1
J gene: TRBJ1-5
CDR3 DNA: TGTGCCTGGAGTCCACAGGGGAGAAATCAGCCCCAGCATTTT
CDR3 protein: CAWSPQGRNQPQHF

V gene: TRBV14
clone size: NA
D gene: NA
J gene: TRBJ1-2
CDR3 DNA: TGTGCCAGCAGCTTCCGGGCGGGACAAAGGGATGGCTACACCTTC
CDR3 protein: CASSFRAGQRDGYTF

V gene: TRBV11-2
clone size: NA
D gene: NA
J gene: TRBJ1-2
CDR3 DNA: TGTGCCAGCAGCGTGCCGTTAACAAGCAGAAAGATCTATGGCTACACCTTC
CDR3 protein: CASSVPLTSRKIYGYTF

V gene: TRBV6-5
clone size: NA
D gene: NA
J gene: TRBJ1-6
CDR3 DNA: TGTGCCAGCAGCCCCTCCACAGGGAATAATTCACCCCTCCACTTT
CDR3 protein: CASSPSTGNNSPLHF

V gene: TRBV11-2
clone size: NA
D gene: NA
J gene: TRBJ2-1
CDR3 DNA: TGTGCCAGCAGCCCTAGGGCTAGCGACAACAATGAGCAGTTCTTC
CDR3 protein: CASSPRASDNNEQFF

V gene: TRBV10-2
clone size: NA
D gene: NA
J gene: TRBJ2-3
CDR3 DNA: TGCGCCAGCACAAGGGGGACCAAACCCTCCACAGATACGCAGTATTTT
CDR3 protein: CASTRGTKPSTDTQYF

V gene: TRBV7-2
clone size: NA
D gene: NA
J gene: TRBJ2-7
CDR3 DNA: TGTGCCAGCAGCAAGAGCGGTGTCTCCTACGAGCAGTACTTC
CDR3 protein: CASSKSGVSYEQYF

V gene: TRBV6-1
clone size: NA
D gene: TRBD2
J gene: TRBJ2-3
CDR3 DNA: TGTGCCAGCAGTGACACCGGGACTAGCGTTGATACGCAGTATTTT
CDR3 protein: CASSDTGTSVDTQYF

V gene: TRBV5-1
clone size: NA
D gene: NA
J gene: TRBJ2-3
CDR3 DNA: TGCGCCAGCAGCTTGCAGGGGTTGAGGGAGACAGATACGCAGTATTTT
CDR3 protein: CASSLQGLRETDTQYF

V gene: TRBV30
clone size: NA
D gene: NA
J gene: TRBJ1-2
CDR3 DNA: TGTGCCTGGAAGGGCTATGGCTACACCTTC
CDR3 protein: CAWKGYGYTF

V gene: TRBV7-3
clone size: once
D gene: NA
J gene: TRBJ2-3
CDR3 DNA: TGTGCCAGCAGCTTACGGGCGCCAGGGGGCACAGATACGCAGTATTTT
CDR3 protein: CASSLRAPGGTDTQYF

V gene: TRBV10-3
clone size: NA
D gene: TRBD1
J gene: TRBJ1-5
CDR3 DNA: TGTGCCATCAGTGAACCCGGGACAGGCCATCAGCCCCAGCATTTT
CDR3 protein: CAISEPGTGHQPQHF

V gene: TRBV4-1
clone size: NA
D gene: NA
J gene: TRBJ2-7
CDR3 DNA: TGCGCCAGCAGCCAAGATCGGGGGACTGCGGGATTTTTTGAGTACGAGCAGTACTTC
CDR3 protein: CASSQDRGTAGFFEYEQYF

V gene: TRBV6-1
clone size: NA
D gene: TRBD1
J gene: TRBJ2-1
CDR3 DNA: TGTGCCAGCAGTGAAGCTGACAGGGGGTTCTACAATGAGCAGTTCTTC
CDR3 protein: CASSEADRGFYNEQFF

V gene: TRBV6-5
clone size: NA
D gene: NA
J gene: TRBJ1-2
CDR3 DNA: TGTGCCAGCATGATACCCTGGCCGCCGGGGGATGGCTACACCTTC
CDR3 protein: CASMIPWPPGDGYTF

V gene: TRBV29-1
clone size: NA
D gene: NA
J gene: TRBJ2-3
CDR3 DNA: TGCAGCGTTGAAGATCTTAGGGGCACAGATACGCAGTATTTT
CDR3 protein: CSVEDLRGTDTQYF

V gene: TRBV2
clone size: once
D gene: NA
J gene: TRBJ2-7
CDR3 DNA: TGTGCCAGCAAGTTGTATGTTCTGAGAAGCAACGAGCAGTACTTC
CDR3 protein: CASKLYVLRSNEQYF

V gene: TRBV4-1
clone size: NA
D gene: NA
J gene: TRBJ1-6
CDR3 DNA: TGCGCCAGCAGCCAGCCCCTGGAGGCAGGGAAAACTTCCTCACCCCTCCACTTT
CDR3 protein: CASSQPLEAGKTSSPLHF